The 25 T cell receptor beta chains in this list originate from one sample, sequenced in a study of T cells in localized non-small cell lung cancer. TCRdb's copy holds only in-frame clones and misses some; the assay was immunoSEQ multiplex PCR. The sample lists fewer than 25,000 clones, 85% to 90% occurring once. The material sequenced was peripheral blood, taken before any cancer treatment. These receptors all come from a woman aged 35 to 75 with stage I lung adenocarcinoma.

The chain uses TRBV4-3 and TRBJ2-1; D may be TRBD1 (5 bases). The CDR3 covers 15 residues. The germline V and J ends were trimmed by 1 base and 1 base, with 8 bases remaining between them. Germline V lookup: CDR1 LGHNA, CDR2 YSLEER. CDR3 bases: TGCGCCAGCAGCCAAGGGCAGGGTTCCTACAATGAGCAGTTCTTC. Its protein is CASSQGQGSYNEQFF.

The count of this clone is one. The chain combines TRBV28 with TRBJ1-5; D might be TRBD1 (5 bases). Germline V gene lookup returns CDR1 MDHEN and CDR2 SYDVKM. V dropped 2 bases and J dropped 1 base, with 15 bases sitting between them. This CDR3 spans 17 amino acids. CDR3 coding DNA: TGTGCCAGCAGTTTACCGGCCCTGAGGGGAAGCAATCAGCCCCAGCATTTT. This sequence encodes CASSLPALRGSNQPQHF.

The chain recombines TRBV5-4 with TRBJ1-5, with TRBD1 matching 11 bases. The CDR3 covers 17 residues. Looked up from germline, CDR1 is SGHNT and CDR2 is YYREEE (reference sequence). J gave up 4 bases and V 1 base, and 7 bases lay outside the gene matches. The CDR3 nucleotides read TGTGCCAGCAGCTTGTACACCGGGACAGGGGGAAATCAGCCCCAGCATTTT. Residues: CASSLYTGTGGNQPQHF.

The chain uses TRBV2 and TRBJ2-1; 11 nucleotides line up with TRBD2. The CDR3 sequence is 14 residues long. Trimming removed 7 bases from V and 10 bases from J; junction bases left unmatched: 9. Germline CDR1 is SNHLY and CDR2 is FYNNEI. The CDR3 nucleotides are TGTGCCAGCACCTTCGGGCTAGCGGGGGGCGAGCAGTTCTTC. Translating it yields CASTFGLAGGEQFF.

This clone occurred a few times. This chain connects TRBV25-1 to TRBJ1-2; possibly TRBD1 for D (5 bases). Trimming took 5 bases from V and 3 from J, leaving 10 bases between them. Germline loops: CDR1 MGHDK, CDR2 SYGVNS. The length of the CDR3 is 13 residues. The CDR3 sequence is CASSWDADYGYTF. DNA for the CDR3: TGTGCCAGCAGTTGGGACGCAGACTATGGCTACACCTTC.

The V gene is TRBV30, the J gene TRBJ1-1; 10 bases line up with TRBD1. Per the germline V gene, CDR1 is GTSNPN and CDR2 is SVGIG (reference sequence). With 3 bases clipped from V and 4 bases from J, the junction kept 5 bases outside the gene matches. The CDR3 consists of 14 residues. The CDR3: CAWRGTGVATEAFF. The CDR3, as DNA: TGTGCCTGGAGAGGGACAGGGGTTGCCACTGAAGCTTTCTTT.

This clone came up a few times. This chain links TRBV19 with TRBJ2-7; tentatively, D is TRBD2 (5 bases). The CDR3 covers 12 residues. CDR1 and CDR2 (germline): LNHDA, SQIVND (reference sequence). V was pared by 4 bases and J by 5 bases, with 9 bases between. The CDR3 spells CASSKSGNEQYF. The CDR3 DNA sequence: TGTGCCAGTAGTAAGTCGGGGAACGAGCAGTACTTC.

The genes are TRBV6-4 and TRBJ2-3; TRBD1 aligns across 12 bases. The V and J ends lost 4 bases and 3 bases, in that order; junction bases with no gene match: 5. There are 16 residues in the CDR3. Looked up from germline, CDR1 is MRHNA and CDR2 is SNTAGT. The CDR3 spells CASSVGTGGGTDTQYF. The CDR3 DNA reads as TGTGCCAGCAGTGTCGGGACAGGGGGCGGTACAGATACGCAGTATTTT.

V and J are TRBV6-4 and TRBJ2-1; maybe TRBD1 (5 bases). Germline V lookup: CDR1 MRHNA, CDR2 SNTAGT. The CDR3 length is 11 residues. Trimming left V 2 bases short and J 9 bases short, with 5 bases between. CDR3 region: CASSDRGEQFF. For the CDR3, the DNA is TGTGCCAGCAGTGACAGGGGTGAGCAGTTCTTC.

The CDR3 DNA is TGTGCCAGCAGCGCCCGCTCCGCAGCCAGCCCCTACGAGCAGTACTTC. Translation: CASSARSAASPYEQYF. The chain uses TRBV9 and TRBJ2-7; the D is unclear. Germline V CDR1 and CDR2: SGDLS, YYNGEE. The CDR3 spans 16 residues. Trimming pared 3 bases from V and 2 bases from J, leaving 18 bases between.

The V call is TRBV5-1, the J call TRBJ2-1; 8 nucleotides agree with TRBD1. Losses at the gene ends were 1 base for V and 4 bases for J; bases not matched to a gene: 1. The germline gives CDR1 SGHRS, CDR2 YFSETQ. There are 14 residues in the CDR3. CDR3 amino acids: CASSLRTGYNEQFF. The CDR3 DNA reads TGCGCCAGCAGCTTGCGGACAGGGTACAATGAGCAGTTCTTC. Using reference TRBV5-1 and TRBJ2-1 for the parts outside the CDR3, the full variable domain is KAGVTQTPRYLIKTRGQQVTLSCSPISGHRSVSWYQQTPGQGLQFLFEYFSETQRNKGNFPGRFSGRQFSNSRSEMNVSTLELGDSALYLCASSLRTGYNEQFFGPGTRLTVL.

The V and J genes are TRBV11-2 and TRBJ2-7; TRBD1 matches at 11 bases. Germline V lookup: CDR1 SGHAT, CDR2 FQNNGV. The CDR3 spans 15 residues. V lost 5 bases to trimming and J lost 0 bases; unmatched junction nucleotides: 3. CDR3 protein: CASSLGTGGSYEQYF. The CDR3 DNA follows: TGTGCCAGCAGCCTCGGGACAGGGGGCTCCTACGAGCAGTACTTC. The variable domain in full, completed from reference TRBV11-2 and TRBJ2-7, reads EAGVAQSPRYKIIEKRQSVAFWCNPISGHATLYWYQQILGQGPKLLIQFQNNGVVDDSQLPKDRFSAERLKGVDSTLKIQPAKLEDSAVYLCASSLGTGGSYEQYFGPGTRLTVT.

For the CDR3, the DNA is TGTGCCAGTAGTGTTTTCAGAGAAAAACTGTTTTTT. Protein product: CASSVFREKLFF. The chain has TRBV19 and TRBJ1-4; unclear D gene. Germline V gives CDR1 LNHDA, CDR2 SQIVND (reference sequence). The CDR3 has 12 amino acids. V was trimmed by 5 bases and J by 8 bases, leaving 9 bases between them.

CDR3 sequence: CASSPSTTNEKLFF. The CDR3 nucleotides are TGTGCCAGCAGTCCATCAACAACTAATGAAAAACTGTTTTTT. J is TRBJ1-4 and V is TRBV2; D unclear. Germline V lookup: CDR1 SNHLY, CDR2 FYNNEI. The CDR3 has 14 residues. V was pared by 5 bases and J by 0 bases, with 7 bases between.

The chain links TRBV5-1 to TRBJ2-2, with D possibly TRBD1 on 6 matching bases. This CDR3 has 16 amino acids. CDR1 and CDR2 (germline): SGHRS, YFSETQ. V lost 4 bases to trimming and J lost 4 bases, with 17 bases between them. DNA of the CDR3: TGCGCCAGCAGCCCAAATACACAGGGATCCACCGGGGAGCTGTTTTTT. As protein: CASSPNTQGSTGELFF.

As concerns this clone: One junction end disagrees with the germline gene, perhaps due to a read error. The chain recombines TRBV6-5 with TRBJ2-3; 8 positions agree with TRBD1. Germline CDR1 and CDR2: MNHEY and SVGAGI. This CDR3 region has 14 residues. The CDR3 sequence is CVSRRTGITDTQYF. CDR3 coding DNA: TGTGTCAGCAGGAGGACAGGGATCACAGATACGCAGTATTTT.

The rearrangement links TRBV18 to TRBJ2-1; D uncertain. Germline-derived CDR1 and CDR2 are KGHSH and LQKENI. This CDR3 has 16 amino acids. The germline V and J ends were trimmed by 6 bases and 0 bases, with 15 bases remaining between them. The CDR3: CASSPPVATSYNEQFF. For the CDR3, the DNA is TGTGCCAGCTCCCCCCCGGTTGCTACCTCCTACAATGAGCAGTTCTTC.

The chain combines TRBV28 with TRBJ1-4; possibly TRBD1 for D (5 bases). Deletions cut 6 bases from V and 3 bases from J, with 17 bases between. Germline V gene data show CDR1 as MDHEN and CDR2 as SYDVKM. The CDR3 runs to 16 residues. CDR3 nucleotides: TGTGCCAGCAGGATATCCACCGGGGCGCCTAATGAAAAACTGTTTTTT. This translates into CASRISTGAPNEKLFF.

The chain recombines TRBV7-9 with TRBJ1-4, with D possibly matching TRBD1 (6 bases). Germline assignment: CDR1 SEHNR and CDR2 FQNEAQ (reference sequence). V lost 1 base to trimming and J lost 6 bases, with 12 bases between them. This CDR3 has 15 residues. CDR3 DNA sequence: TGTGCCAGCAGCTTAGGGGGGACACATCATGAAAAACTGTTTTTT. Its protein is CASSLGGTHHEKLFF. The whole variable domain, remainder taken from reference TRBV7-9 and TRBJ1-4, is DTGVSQNPRHKITKRGQNVTFRCDPISEHNRLYWYRQTLGQGPEFLTYFQNEAQLEKSRLLSDRFSAERPKGSFSTLEIQRTEQGDSAMYLCASSLGGTHHEKLFFGSGTQLSVL.

The chain is built from TRBV6-1 and TRBJ2-5; D gene uncertain. The CDR3 extends over 14 amino acids. V was trimmed by 5 bases and J by 1 base, leaving 11 bases between them. Germline CDR1 reads MNHNS; CDR2 reads SASEGT. The CDR3 spells CASSLVRRQETQYF. The DNA for the CDR3 is TGTGCCAGCAGTCTGGTCCGTCGCCAAGAGACCCAGTACTTC.

The rearrangement uses TRBV5-4 and TRBJ1-4; 12 nucleotides line up with TRBD1. Germline V lookup: CDR1 SGHNT, CDR2 YYREEE (reference sequence). The CDR3 runs 17 residues. V lost 3 bases to trimming and J lost 7 bases; unmatched junction nucleotides: 10. The CDR3 protein is CASSWRDRGRQGEKLFF. The DNA of the CDR3 is TGTGCCAGCAGCTGGAGGGACAGGGGGCGCCAGGGTGAAAAACTGTTTTTT.

There are a few counts of this clone. The rearrangement uses TRBV4-3 and TRBJ2-1; D unclear. Trimming pared 0 bases from V and 5 bases from J, leaving 17 bases between. CDR1 is LGHNA and CDR2 is YSLEER in the germline V gene. The CDR3 covers 17 residues. CDR3 sequence: CASSQDRHIGRDNEQFF. The CDR3 bases are TGCGCCAGCAGCCAAGATAGGCACATTGGTCGGGACAATGAGCAGTTCTTC.

The chain recombines TRBV6-1 with TRBJ2-5; 11 bases align to TRBD1. Judging by the DNA end, TRBJ2-7 fits better; the J call may be wrong. Germline CDR1 reads MNHNS; CDR2 reads SASEGT. The CDR3 length is 14 residues. As DNA, the CDR3 is TGTGCCAGCAGTGAAGGGGGACAGGGGGTCGAGCAGTACTTC. Translated: CASSEGGQGVEQYF.

V usage is TRBV7-3 and J usage is TRBJ1-3; TRBD1 might be the D (5 bases). Germline CDR1 and CDR2: SGHTA and FQGTGA. Trimming pared 4 bases from V and 8 bases from J, leaving 18 bases between. The CDR3 loop spans 15 amino acids. CDR3 in amino acids: CASSSGRGYWYTIYF. The CDR3 DNA follows: TGTGCCAGCAGCTCGGGTCGGGGGTATTGGTACACCATATATTTT.

To note about this clone: An end of the junction does not agree with germline; a read error may underlie this. This chain uses TRBV2 with TRBJ2-7; TRBD2 might be the D (6 bases). CDR3 length equals 12 residues. The germline V gene has CDR1 SNHLY and CDR2 FYNNEI. Written as DNA, the CDR3 is TGTGCCAGCAGTGAATTGGGAGGACCGGAGTGCTTC. Translating it yields CASSELGGPECF.